These T cell receptor beta chains were read from a single sample in a study of blood T cell repertoires in COVID-19. The data were produced by immunoSEQ multiplex PCR, yet TCRdb's version contains in-frame clones alone and is incomplete. The repertoire includes 220,000 or so clones, around four fifths of them detected once, and approximately 20% sits in the top ten. Sequenced input: peripheral blood. The receptor set was obtained from a young man with active or convalescent COVID-19. The CDR3 runs from the conserved cysteine through the conserved F or W. Fields, in order: CDR3 protein, J gene, V gene, clone size, CDR3 length. Clone size, where shown, is once, few, many, or a class for clones that have expanded.

cdr3_aa: CASTPPRRRLKQYF; j_call: TRBJ2-7; v_call: TRBV21-1; clone_size: once; cdr3_length: 14
cdr3_aa: CASSYSDRAGANVLTF; j_call: TRBJ2-6; v_call: TRBV6-2/TRBV6-3; clone_size: NA; cdr3_length: 16
cdr3_aa: CSASSGPYEQFF; j_call: TRBJ2-1; v_call: TRBV20-1; clone_size: once; cdr3_length: 12
cdr3_aa: CASSPLSLTGTNSPLHF; j_call: TRBJ1-6; v_call: TRBV18; clone_size: few; cdr3_length: 17
cdr3_aa: CATLWGLGTEAFF; j_call: TRBJ1-1; v_call: TRBV10-3; clone_size: NA; cdr3_length: 13
cdr3_aa: CASRDREKDTQYF; j_call: TRBJ2-3; v_call: TRBV5-1; clone_size: NA; cdr3_length: 13
cdr3_aa: CASSSSSGSFTYEQYF; j_call: TRBJ2-7; v_call: TRBV11-2; clone_size: NA; cdr3_length: 16
cdr3_aa: CASSQDSGQEGGYTF; j_call: TRBJ1-2; v_call: TRBV3-1/TRBV3-2; clone_size: NA; cdr3_length: 15
cdr3_aa: CASSSPRTGQNYYNSPLHF; j_call: TRBJ1-6; v_call: TRBV11-2; clone_size: few; cdr3_length: 19
cdr3_aa: CASSLTGRSYNSPLHF; j_call: TRBJ1-6; v_call: TRBV5-6; clone_size: NA; cdr3_length: 16
cdr3_aa: CASSLTSGALETQYF; j_call: TRBJ2-5; v_call: TRBV7-6; clone_size: NA; cdr3_length: 15
cdr3_aa: CASSFPGTGGGYTF; j_call: TRBJ1-2; v_call: TRBV5-1; clone_size: NA; cdr3_length: 14
cdr3_aa: CASRQTTGYTEAFF; j_call: TRBJ1-1; v_call: TRBV4-2; clone_size: NA; cdr3_length: 14
cdr3_aa: CASSFPRKETQYF; j_call: TRBJ2-5; v_call: TRBV12-3/TRBV12-4; clone_size: NA; cdr3_length: 13
cdr3_aa: CASGLRANEQFF; j_call: TRBJ2-1; v_call: TRBV12-5; clone_size: NA; cdr3_length: 12
cdr3_aa: CASSQGRGGSYEQYF; j_call: TRBJ2-7; v_call: TRBV14; clone_size: NA; cdr3_length: 15
cdr3_aa: CARSPGGQGASGRGSAGELFF; j_call: TRBJ2-2; v_call: TRBV6-6; clone_size: NA; cdr3_length: 21
cdr3_aa: CASSTGSNYGYTF; j_call: TRBJ1-2; v_call: TRBV19; clone_size: NA; cdr3_length: 13
cdr3_aa: CASSWRTGGEAFF; j_call: TRBJ1-1; v_call: TRBV5-1; clone_size: NA; cdr3_length: 13
cdr3_aa: CASSVRTSEGAFF; j_call: TRBJ1-1; v_call: TRBV9; clone_size: NA; cdr3_length: 13
cdr3_aa: CASSQGGVRVSPHYGYTF; j_call: TRBJ1-2; v_call: TRBV4-2; clone_size: NA; cdr3_length: 18
cdr3_aa: CASSGGQLNQPQHF; j_call: TRBJ1-5; v_call: TRBV5-6; clone_size: NA; cdr3_length: 14
cdr3_aa: CASSSSGGNYEQYF; j_call: TRBJ2-7; v_call: TRBV5-4; clone_size: NA; cdr3_length: 14
cdr3_aa: CASSQSRSGNTIYF; j_call: TRBJ1-3; v_call: TRBV11-2; clone_size: NA; cdr3_length: 14
cdr3_aa: CASSTGGDLGYGYTF; j_call: TRBJ1-2; v_call: TRBV9; clone_size: NA; cdr3_length: 15
cdr3_aa: CASSKDRDSFTEAFF; j_call: TRBJ1-1; v_call: TRBV6-2/TRBV6-3; clone_size: NA; cdr3_length: 15
cdr3_aa: CASSPPQQATNEKLFF; j_call: TRBJ1-4; v_call: TRBV18; clone_size: NA; cdr3_length: 16
cdr3_aa: CASSPDRAYQPQHF; j_call: TRBJ1-5; v_call: TRBV27; clone_size: NA; cdr3_length: 14